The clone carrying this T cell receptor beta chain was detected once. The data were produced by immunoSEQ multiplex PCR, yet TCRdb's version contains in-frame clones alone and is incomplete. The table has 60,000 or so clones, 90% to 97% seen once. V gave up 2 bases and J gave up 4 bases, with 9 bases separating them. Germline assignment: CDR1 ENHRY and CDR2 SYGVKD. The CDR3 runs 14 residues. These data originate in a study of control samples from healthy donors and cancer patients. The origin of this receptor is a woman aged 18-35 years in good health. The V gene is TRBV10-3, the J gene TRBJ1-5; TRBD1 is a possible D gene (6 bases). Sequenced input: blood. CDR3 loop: CAISEQGGNQPQHF. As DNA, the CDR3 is TGTGCCATCAGTGAGCAAGGGGGTAATCAGCCCCAGCATTTT.